The T cell receptor (beta chain) under discussion was sequenced for a study of blood T cell repertoires in COVID-19. Study-wide context: Researchers got acute and convalescent COVID-19 samples from the United States, Italy and Spain.

Germline V gives CDR1 MDHEN, CDR2 SYDVKM. The J segment lost 5 bases and the V segment lost 7 bases, leaving 5 bases of the junction unmatched. This CDR3 contains 13 residues. The table came from immunoSEQ multiplex PCR; TCRdb's copy has only in-frame clones and leaves some out. The sample yields 40,000 or so clones, about 91% seen once. This clonotype originated in a human donor in a cohort sampled during active COVID-19. Sequencing was carried out using peripheral blood. The chain uses TRBV28 and TRBJ2-7; TRBD2 matches at 10 bases. Written as DNA, the CDR3 is TGTGCCAGCAAAGGACTAGCGGTGAACGAGCAGTACTTC. Translating gives CASKGLAVNEQYF.